The entry below describes one T cell receptor (beta chain). Its antigen is unidentified. The primer mix had 60 Vbeta and 13 Jbeta primers. TCRdb keeps only in-frame clones here, not all; method: immunoSEQ multiplex PCR. The table shows some 100,000 clones, with roughly 67% occurring only once. This entry belongs to a study of cytomegalovirus exposure and HLA in healthy donors. The study's findings and limits: What was likely a sequencing artifact was a cluster of highly shared sequence variants.

The V gene lost 1 base and the J gene lost 2 bases, with 9 bases spanning the gap. The CDR3 sequence is 14 residues long. Germline CDR1 is SGHRS and CDR2 is YFSETQ. The sequence was obtained from a man in his forties in good health and CMV-seronegative. Sequencing used PBMCs. The chain employs TRBV5-1 and TRBJ2-5, with D possibly TRBD2 on 6 matching bases. The CDR3 sequence is CASSLFGLQETQYF. In DNA form, the CDR3 reads TGCGCCAGCAGCTTGTTTGGACTACAAGAGACCCAGTACTTC.